A single T cell receptor beta chain is shown here with its context. The antigen remains unidentified. V lost 5 bases and J lost 0, with 11 bases in between. CDR1 and CDR2 (germline): MNHNS, SASEGT. This CDR3 contains 14 residues. The sample originates from a study of cytomegalovirus exposure and HLA in healthy donors. Study conclusions and caveats: Information on immune exposure was restricted to one variable (CMV serostatus). An analysis was carried out at a later point. It showed that HLA-associated TCR beta chains were more clonally expanded than equally common non-associated chains.

PCR involved 60 Vbeta and 13 Jbeta primers. Assay used: immunoSEQ multiplex PCR; TCRdb lists only in-frame clones, some missing. Of about 200,000 clones listed, around 74% are singletons. This receptor was identified in a girl aged 10-17 years in good health and CMV-seropositive. This chain connects TRBV6-1 to TRBJ2-7; D is possibly TRBD1 (5 bases). Material for sequencing was PBMCs. CDR3 residues: CASSPWTSSYEQYF. DNA of the CDR3: TGTGCCAGCAGTCCCTGGACAAGCTCCTACGAGCAGTACTTC.